The clone carrying this T cell receptor beta chain was picked up a small number of times. Its target is unknown. These data come from a study of blood T cells in healthy people across ages. Study-level results: Estimates of diversity drawn from one million T cells were considered underestimates. Older age coincided with a roughly linear decline in TCR beta diversity per million T cells.

The length of the CDR3 is 14 residues. Germline V gene data show CDR1 as SGHRS and CDR2 as YFSETQ. Trimming pared 1 base from V and 5 bases from J, leaving 9 bases between. A second PCR, run for roughly 7 to 11 cycles, used a sample-barcoded 5' primer plus a J-beta primer mix. TCRdb reanalysed the 5' RACE reads using MiXCR and keeps one entry per CDR3 protein. The sample includes 550,000 to 700,000 distinct CDR3 sequences, approximately 27% of them seen just once. The receptor comes from a woman aged 70 to 79 in good health. The chain employs TRBV5-1 and TRBJ2-2; TRBD2 might be the D (6 bases). Specimen: blood. The CDR3 bases are TGCGCCAGCAGCTTGATGCGGGGTACCGGGGAGCTGTTTTTT. Translation: CASSLMRGTGELFF. Full variable domain (rest looked up from reference TRBV5-1 and TRBJ2-2): KAGVTQTPRYLIKTRGQQVTLSCSPISGHRSVSWYQQTPGQGLQFLFEYFSETQRNKGNFPGRFSGRQFSNSRSEMNVSTLELGDSALYLCASSLMRGTGELFFGEGSRLTVL.